This TCR beta chain comes out of a study of T cell responses to AZD1222 COVID-19 vaccine. Notes on the study in general: Reportedly, nearly half of unique spike TCRs recognized epitopes outside B.1.351/B.1.1.7 mutations. Spike-specific TCR breadth and depth went up after people got two AZD1222 doses. Across the whole spike, CD4 TCRs peaked at regions 160-218 and 743-854. Donors were largely white British and mainly female; clonal diversity was possibly underestimated.

Assay: immunoSEQ multiplex PCR; the TCRdb copy retains only in-frame clones and omits some. The data show 100,000 or so clones, with around 87% seen just once and 3% to 3.5% held by the top ten. Germline assignment: CDR1 KGHDR and CDR2 SFDVKD. Deletions cut 3 bases from V and 4 bases from J, with 8 bases between. This CDR3 contains 13 residues. In the case of this clone: Its antigen is not known.

This material consisted of peripheral blood, taken on day 0 of AZD1222 vaccination. The chain carries TRBV24-1 and TRBJ1-2, with D possibly being TRBD1 (5 bases). The receptor was derived from an adult in good health. The CDR3 sequence is CATSDQGGYGYTF. CDR3 DNA: TGTGCCACCAGTGATCAGGGTGGCTATGGCTACACCTTC.